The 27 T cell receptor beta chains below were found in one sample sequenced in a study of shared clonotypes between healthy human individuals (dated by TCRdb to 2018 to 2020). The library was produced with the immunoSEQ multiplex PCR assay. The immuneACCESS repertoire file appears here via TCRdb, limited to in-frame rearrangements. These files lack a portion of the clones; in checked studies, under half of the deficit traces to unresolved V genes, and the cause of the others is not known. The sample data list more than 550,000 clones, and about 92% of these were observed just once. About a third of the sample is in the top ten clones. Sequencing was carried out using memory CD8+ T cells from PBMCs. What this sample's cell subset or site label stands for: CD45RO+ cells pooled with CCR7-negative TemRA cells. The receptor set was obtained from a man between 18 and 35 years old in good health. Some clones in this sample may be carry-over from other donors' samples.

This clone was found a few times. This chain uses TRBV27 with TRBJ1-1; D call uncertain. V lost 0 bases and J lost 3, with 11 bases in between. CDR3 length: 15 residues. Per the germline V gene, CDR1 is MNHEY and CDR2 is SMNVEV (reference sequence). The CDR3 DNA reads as TGTGCCAGCAGTTTATCGTACTGGGGTGACACTGAAGCTTTCTTT. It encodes CASSLSYWGDTEAFF.

DNA for the CDR3: TGTGCCAGCAGACTCACAGGAGTAGCCAAAAACATTCAGTACTTC. Its protein is CASRLTGVAKNIQYF. The chain links TRBV28 to TRBJ2-4; weak D call: TRBD1 (5 bases). Germline values: CDR1 MDHEN, CDR2 SYDVKM. V dropped 6 bases and J dropped 0 bases, with 12 bases sitting between them. CDR3 length equals 15 residues.

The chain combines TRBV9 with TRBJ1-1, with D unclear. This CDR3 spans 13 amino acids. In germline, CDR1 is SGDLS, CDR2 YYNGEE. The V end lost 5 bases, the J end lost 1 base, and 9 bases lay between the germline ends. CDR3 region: CASRITGNTEAFF. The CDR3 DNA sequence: TGTGCCAGCAGAATAACGGGGAACACTGAAGCTTTCTTT.

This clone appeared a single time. The CDR3 sequence: CATSGTDYNEQFF. For the CDR3, the DNA is TGTGCCACCTCAGGGACAGACTACAATGAGCAGTTCTTC. The chain joins TRBV28 to TRBJ2-1; TRBD1 aligns across 7 bases. The CDR3 is made up of 13 amino acids. Germline assignment: CDR1 MDHEN and CDR2 SYDVKM. J gave up 3 bases and V 10 bases, and 6 bases lay outside the gene matches.

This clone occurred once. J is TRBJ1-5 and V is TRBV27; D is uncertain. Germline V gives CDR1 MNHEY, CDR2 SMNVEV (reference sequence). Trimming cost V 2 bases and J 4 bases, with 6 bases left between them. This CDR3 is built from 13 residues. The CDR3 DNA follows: TGTGCCAGCAGTTTAGATGGGAATCAGCCCCAGCATTTT. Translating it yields CASSLDGNQPQHF.

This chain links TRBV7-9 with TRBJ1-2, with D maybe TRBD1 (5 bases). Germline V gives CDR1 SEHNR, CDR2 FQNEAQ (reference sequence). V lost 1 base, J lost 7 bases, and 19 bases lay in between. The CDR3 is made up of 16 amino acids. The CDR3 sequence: CASSLGPNTGRGGYTF. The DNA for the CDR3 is TGTGCCAGCAGCTTAGGACCTAATACCGGGAGGGGTGGCTACACCTTC. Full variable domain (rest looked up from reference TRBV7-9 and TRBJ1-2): DTGVSQNPRHKITKRGQNVTFRCDPISEHNRLYWYRQTLGQGPEFLTYFQNEAQLEKSRLLSDRFSAERPKGSFSTLEIQRTEQGDSAMYLCASSLGPNTGRGGYTFGSGTRLTVV.

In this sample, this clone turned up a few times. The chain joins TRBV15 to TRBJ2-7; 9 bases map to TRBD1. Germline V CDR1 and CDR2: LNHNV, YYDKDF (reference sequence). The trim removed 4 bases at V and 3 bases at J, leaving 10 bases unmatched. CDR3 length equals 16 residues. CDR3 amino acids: CATSTFVRDRDYEQYF. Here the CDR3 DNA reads TGTGCCACCAGCACCTTCGTCCGGGACAGGGACTACGAGCAGTACTTC.

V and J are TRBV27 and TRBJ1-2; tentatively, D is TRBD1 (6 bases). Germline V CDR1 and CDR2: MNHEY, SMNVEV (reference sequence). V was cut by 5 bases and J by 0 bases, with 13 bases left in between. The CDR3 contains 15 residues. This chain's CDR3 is CASSENRAANYGYTF. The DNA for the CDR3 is TGTGCCAGCAGTGAAAACAGGGCTGCTAACTATGGCTACACCTTC.

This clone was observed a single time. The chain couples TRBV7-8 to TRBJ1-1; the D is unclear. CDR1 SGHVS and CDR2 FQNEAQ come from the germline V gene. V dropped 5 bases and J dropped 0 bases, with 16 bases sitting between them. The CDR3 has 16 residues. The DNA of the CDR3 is TGTGCCAGCAGCCCCTTAATGGGGTCTATGAACACTGAAGCTTTCTTT. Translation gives CASSPLMGSMNTEAFF.

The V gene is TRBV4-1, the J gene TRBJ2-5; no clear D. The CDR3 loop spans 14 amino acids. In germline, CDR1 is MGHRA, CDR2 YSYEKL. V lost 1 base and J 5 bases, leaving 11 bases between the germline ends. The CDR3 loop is CASSQGYGFETQYF. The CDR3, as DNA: TGCGCCAGCAGCCAAGGGTACGGGTTTGAGACCCAGTACTTC.

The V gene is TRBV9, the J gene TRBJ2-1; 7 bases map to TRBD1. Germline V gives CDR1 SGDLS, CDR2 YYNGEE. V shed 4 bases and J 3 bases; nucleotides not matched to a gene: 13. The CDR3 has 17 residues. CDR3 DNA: TGTGCCAGCAGCACCGCGAGGGGGACAGAACTCTACAATGAGCAGTTCTTC. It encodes CASSTARGTELYNEQFF.

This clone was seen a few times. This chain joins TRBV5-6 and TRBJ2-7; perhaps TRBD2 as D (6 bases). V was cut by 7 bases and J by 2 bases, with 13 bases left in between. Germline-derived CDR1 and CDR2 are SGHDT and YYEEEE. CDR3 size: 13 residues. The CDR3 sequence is CASSGGITYEQYF. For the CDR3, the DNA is TGTGCCAGCTCCGGCGGGATTACCTACGAGCAGTACTTC.

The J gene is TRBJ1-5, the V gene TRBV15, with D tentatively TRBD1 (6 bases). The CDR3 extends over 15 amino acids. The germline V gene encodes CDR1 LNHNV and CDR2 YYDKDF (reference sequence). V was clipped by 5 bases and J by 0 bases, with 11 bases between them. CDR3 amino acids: CATSGQPYSNQPQHF. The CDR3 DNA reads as TGTGCCACCAGCGGACAGCCTTATAGCAATCAGCCCCAGCATTTT.

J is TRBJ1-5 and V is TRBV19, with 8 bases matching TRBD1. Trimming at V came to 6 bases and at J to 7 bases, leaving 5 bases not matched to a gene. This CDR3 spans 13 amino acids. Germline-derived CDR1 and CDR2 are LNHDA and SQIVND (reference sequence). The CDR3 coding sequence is TGTGCCAGTAGCGAGACAGGGGCACAGCCCCAGCATTTT. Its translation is CASSETGAQPQHF. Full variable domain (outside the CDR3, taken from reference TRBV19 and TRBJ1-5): DGGITQSPKYLFRKEGQNVTLSCEQNLNHDAMYWYRQDPGQGLRLIYYSQIVNDFQKGDIAEGYSVSREKKESFPLTVTSAQKNPTAFYLCASSETGAQPQHFGDGTRLSIL.

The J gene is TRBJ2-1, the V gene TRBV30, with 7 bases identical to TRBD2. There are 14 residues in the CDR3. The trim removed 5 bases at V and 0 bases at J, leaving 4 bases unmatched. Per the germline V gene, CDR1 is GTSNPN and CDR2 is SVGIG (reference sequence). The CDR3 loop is CAWASGSSYNEQFF. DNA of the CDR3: TGTGCCTGGGCTAGCGGTAGCTCCTACAATGAGCAGTTCTTC.

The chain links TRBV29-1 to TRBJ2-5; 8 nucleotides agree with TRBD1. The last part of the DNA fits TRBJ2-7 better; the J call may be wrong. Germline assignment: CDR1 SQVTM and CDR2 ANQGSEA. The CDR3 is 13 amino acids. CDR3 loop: CSVTDRAAYEQYF. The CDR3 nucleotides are TGCAGCGTAACGGACAGGGCGGCTTACGAGCAGTACTTC.

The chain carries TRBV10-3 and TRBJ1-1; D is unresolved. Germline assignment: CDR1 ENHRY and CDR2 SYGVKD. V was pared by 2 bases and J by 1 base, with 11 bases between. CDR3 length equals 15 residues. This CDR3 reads CAISEPSGANTEAFF. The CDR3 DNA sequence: TGTGCCATCAGTGAGCCGTCCGGCGCGAACACTGAAGCTTTCTTT.

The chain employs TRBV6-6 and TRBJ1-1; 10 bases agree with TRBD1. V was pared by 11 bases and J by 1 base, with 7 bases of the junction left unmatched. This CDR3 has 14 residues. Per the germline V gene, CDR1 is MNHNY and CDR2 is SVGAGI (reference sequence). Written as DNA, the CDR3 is TGTGCCGGGACAGGGGCTCATGGGAACACTGAAGCTTTCTTT. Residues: CAGTGAHGNTEAFF.

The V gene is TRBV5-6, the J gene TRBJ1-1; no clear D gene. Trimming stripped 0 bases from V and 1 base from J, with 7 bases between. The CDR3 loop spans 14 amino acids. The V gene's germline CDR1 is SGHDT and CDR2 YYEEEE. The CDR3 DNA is TGTGCCAGCAGCTTGGATGAGAGGAACACTGAAGCTTTCTTT. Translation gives CASSLDERNTEAFF.

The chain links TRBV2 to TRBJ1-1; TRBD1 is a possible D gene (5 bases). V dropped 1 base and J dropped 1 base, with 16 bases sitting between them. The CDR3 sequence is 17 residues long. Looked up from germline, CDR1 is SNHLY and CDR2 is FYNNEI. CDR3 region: CASSEVGGFLQNTEAFF. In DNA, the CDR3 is TGTGCCAGCAGTGAAGTCGGGGGGTTTTTGCAGAACACTGAAGCTTTCTTT.

CDR3 protein: CASSFRQEQFF. In DNA, the CDR3 is TGCGCCAGCAGCTTTCGGCAAGAGCAGTTCTTC. The V call is TRBV5-1, the J call TRBJ2-1; D ambiguous. The CDR3 has 11 residues. Deletions cut 2 bases from V and 10 bases from J, with 7 bases between. Per the germline V gene, CDR1 is SGHRS and CDR2 is YFSETQ. Looking up the rest from reference TRBV5-1 and TRBJ2-1 gives the full variable domain: KAGVTQTPRYLIKTRGQQVTLSCSPISGHRSVSWYQQTPGQGLQFLFEYFSETQRNKGNFPGRFSGRQFSNSRSEMNVSTLELGDSALYLCASSFRQEQFFGPGTRLTVL.

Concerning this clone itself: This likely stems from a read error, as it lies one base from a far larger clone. Here the CDR3 DNA reads TGTGCCAGCAGCCAACGGACTATCCCAGATACGCAGTATTTT. Amino acid sequence: CASSQRTIPDTQYF. The chain is built from TRBV4-2 and TRBJ2-3; maybe TRBD2 (6 bases). This CDR3 region has 14 residues. Trimming took 2 bases from V and 4 from J, leaving 10 bases between them. Germline V gene sequence: CDR1 LGHNA, CDR2 YNFKEQ.

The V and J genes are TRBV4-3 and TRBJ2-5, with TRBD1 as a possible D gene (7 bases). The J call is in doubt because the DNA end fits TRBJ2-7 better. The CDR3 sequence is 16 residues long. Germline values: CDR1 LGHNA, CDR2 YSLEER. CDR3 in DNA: TGCGCCAGCAGCCAAGATCGCGGGCAGGGGGGCAACGAGCAGTACTTC. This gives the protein CASSQDRGQGGNEQYF.

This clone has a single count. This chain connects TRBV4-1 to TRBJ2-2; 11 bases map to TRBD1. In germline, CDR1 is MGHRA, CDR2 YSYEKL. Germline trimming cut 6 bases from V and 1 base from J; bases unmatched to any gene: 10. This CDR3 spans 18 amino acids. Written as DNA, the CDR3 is TGCGCCAGCAGTCCTCCGGGACAGGGGGTCCTGAACACCGGGGAGCTGTTTTTT. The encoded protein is CASSPPGQGVLNTGELFF.

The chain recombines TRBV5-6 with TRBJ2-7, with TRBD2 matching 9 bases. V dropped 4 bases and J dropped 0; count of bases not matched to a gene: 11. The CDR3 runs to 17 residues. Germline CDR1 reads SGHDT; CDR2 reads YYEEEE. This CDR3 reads CASSLWASGMSSYEQYF. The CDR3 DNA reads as TGTGCCAGCAGCCTGTGGGCTAGCGGGATGAGCTCCTACGAGCAGTACTTC.

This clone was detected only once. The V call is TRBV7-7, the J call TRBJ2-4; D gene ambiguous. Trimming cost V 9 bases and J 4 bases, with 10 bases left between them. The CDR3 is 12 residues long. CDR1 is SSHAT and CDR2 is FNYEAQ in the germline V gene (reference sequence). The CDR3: CARLERKNIQYF. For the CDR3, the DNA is TGTGCCAGGCTCGAAAGGAAAAACATTCAGTACTTC.

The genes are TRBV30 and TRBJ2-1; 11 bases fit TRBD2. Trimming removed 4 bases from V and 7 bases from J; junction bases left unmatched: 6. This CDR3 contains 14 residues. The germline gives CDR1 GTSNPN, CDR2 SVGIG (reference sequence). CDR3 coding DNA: TGTGCCTGGACTCGGACTAGCGGGCAGAATGAGCAGTTCTTC. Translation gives CAWTRTSGQNEQFF.